This TCR beta chain came from a study of T cells in Graves' hyperthyroidism and ophthalmopathy. Researchers amplified the TCR beta CDR3 regions from RNA transcripts. The HTBI primer set was used in a first-round RT-PCR of the TCR CDR3. TCRdb called the multiplex PCR reads again in MiXCR, with one record for every CDR3 protein. The sample shows approximately 600,000 distinct CDR3 sequences, approximately 15% of them seen only once. Not enrolled were patients with uncontrolled infection, other autoimmune disease, pregnancy or lactation. Clinical symptoms, serum thyroxine and TRAb, thyroid ultrasound and orbital computed tomography together formed the diagnostic basis. The germline V gene has CDR1 SNHLY and CDR2 FYNNEI. This CDR3 contains 15 residues. The junction had 11 bases not matched to a gene; V was cut back by 5 bases and J by 8 bases.

The TCR was taken from a woman in her 40s with Graves' ophthalmopathy. The sequenced material came from blood. The V gene is TRBV2, the J gene TRBJ2-4; 8 bases align to TRBD2. Here the CDR3 reads CASSQTGTSRHIQYF. The CDR3 nucleotides read TGTGCCAGCAGTCAAACCGGGACTAGTAGACACATTCAGTACTTC.